The present T cell receptor beta chain was sequenced within a study of post-analysis software for immune sequencing data (dated by TCRdb to about 2015). In terms of the full investigation: Recorded disease courses included relapsing-remitting, secondary progressive and progressive-relapsing multiple sclerosis, with some patients lacking subtype annotation. The patient repertoires were compared against 11 previously published healthy control repertoires obtained from donors aged 6 to 25 years. A subset of samples was prepared in parallel using single-end sample barcoding, then pooled and co-amplified after Illumina adapter ligation. General conclusions and limits of the study: Direct clustering with F measure revealed strong co-clustering of samples prepared in the same batch, which led to a batch-effect correction. The control group was slightly older than the multiple sclerosis patient group. Multiple sclerosis patients had significantly lower normalized Chao1 diversity than controls, a result that suggests substantial peripheral T-cell clonal expansion.

TCR beta repertoires were profiled from peripheral blood of approximately 13 young patients with multiple sclerosis to demonstrate the VDJtools post-analysis software. The multiple sclerosis patients were children and adolescents between roughly 6 and 17 years of age. As regards this clonotype: Its antigen target is currently unknown. No qualities accompany the bases; no much larger clone lies one base away.

Library prep was done by PCR. TCRdb names Illumina HiSeq 2500 as the instrument used. Unique molecular identifiers were incorporated into TCR beta cDNA libraries to reduce PCR and sequencing biases. Per 1 to 10 million input T cells, roughly 500,000 cDNA molecules were obtained, such that each molecule approximated one T cell. Patient libraries were prepared and sequenced with the same protocol used for the earlier healthy control dataset. Samples belonging to the same batch were prepared together, multiplexed and sequenced on a shared HiSeq lane. On the study's bioinformatics: Raw barcoded reads were processed with MIGEC, discarding single-read molecular identifier groups before consensus assembly and CDR3 extraction. Clonotype tables were post-analysed with VDJtools, normalizing diversity by down-sampling all datasets to the smallest sample size. Repertoire overlap clustering matched CDR3 amino acid but not nucleotide sequences to correct batch-related cross-sample contamination. TCRdb reworked the public reads: Q25 trimming with fastp, MiXCR clone assembly, productive beta chains retained. Each entry merges the rows of one CDR3 protein and shows their most common DNA and genes. The V and J calls here are based on TCRdb, not the publication. A total of roughly 800,000 distinct CDR3 sequences appear in this sample, less than 35% of them only once. Roughly 0.54% of the sample is in the top ten clones.

Sequenced: blood. The sequence was obtained from a girl aged 5-17 years with multiple sclerosis.

The nucleotide sequence reads as follows: TGTGCCAGCAGCTTAGAGTTCCGGGAGCAGTTCTTC. Translated, this gives CASSLEFREQFF. The chain joins TRBV7-2 to TRBJ2-1, with the D gene call left open. V is reduced by 1 base and J by 10 bases, leaving a spacing of 8 bases between them. The germline V gene supplies CDR1 SGHTA and CDR2 FQGNSA. Including the terminal cysteine and phenylalanine, the CDR3 comprises 12 residues. Of the read, only the CDR3 DNA is kept; its 36 bases are in frame from base 1.